This note documents a single T cell receptor (beta chain) sequence. Its specificity is unknown. Both 60 Vbeta primers and 13 Jbeta primers went into the PCR. Assay used: immunoSEQ multiplex PCR; TCRdb lists only in-frame clones, some missing. The sample gives some 180,000 clones, 65% to 85% of which show up once; about 3.1% is in the top ten. This entry belongs to a study of cytomegalovirus exposure and HLA in healthy donors. In the study overall: The Caucasian-associated ancestry cluster contained more than 75% of the 398 genotyped donors.

The study's findings and limits: Being productive about 90% or about 30% of the time was typical of most TCR beta V segments in an earlier analysis. Cytomegalovirus association was assigned to more than 150 TCR beta chains. What TCR beta sequences reportedly achieved was accurate prediction of HLA-A and HLA-B alleles in most subjects.

CDR3 length: 13 amino acids. CDR1 and CDR2 from the germline V gene are LNHDA and SQIVND (reference sequence). V shed 4 bases and J 3 bases; nucleotides not matched to a gene: 0. The chain links TRBV19 to TRBJ2-3; the match to TRBD2 covers 8 bases. Material for sequencing was PBMCs. This clonotype was sampled from a female donor in good health and CMV-seronegative. DNA for the CDR3: TGTGCCAGTAGTACTAGCGGGACAGATACGCAGTATTTT. Encoded protein: CASSTSGTDTQYF.